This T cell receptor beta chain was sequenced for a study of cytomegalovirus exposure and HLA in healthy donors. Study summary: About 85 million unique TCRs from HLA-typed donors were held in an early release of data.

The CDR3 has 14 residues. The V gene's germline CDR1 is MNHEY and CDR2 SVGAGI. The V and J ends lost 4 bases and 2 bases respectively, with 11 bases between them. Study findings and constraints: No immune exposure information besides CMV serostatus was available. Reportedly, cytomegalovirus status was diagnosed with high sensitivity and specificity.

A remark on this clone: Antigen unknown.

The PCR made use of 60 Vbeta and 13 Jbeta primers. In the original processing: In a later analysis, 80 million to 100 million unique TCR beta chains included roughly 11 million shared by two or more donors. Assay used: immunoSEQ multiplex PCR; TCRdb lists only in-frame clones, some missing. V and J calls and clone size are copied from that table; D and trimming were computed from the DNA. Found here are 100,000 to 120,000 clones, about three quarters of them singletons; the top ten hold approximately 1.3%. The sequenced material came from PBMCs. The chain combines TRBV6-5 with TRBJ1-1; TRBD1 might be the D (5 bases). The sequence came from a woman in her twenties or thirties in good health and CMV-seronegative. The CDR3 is CASSLTAANTEAFF. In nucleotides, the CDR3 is TGTGCCAGCAGTTTGACAGCCGCAAACACTGAAGCTTTCTTT.